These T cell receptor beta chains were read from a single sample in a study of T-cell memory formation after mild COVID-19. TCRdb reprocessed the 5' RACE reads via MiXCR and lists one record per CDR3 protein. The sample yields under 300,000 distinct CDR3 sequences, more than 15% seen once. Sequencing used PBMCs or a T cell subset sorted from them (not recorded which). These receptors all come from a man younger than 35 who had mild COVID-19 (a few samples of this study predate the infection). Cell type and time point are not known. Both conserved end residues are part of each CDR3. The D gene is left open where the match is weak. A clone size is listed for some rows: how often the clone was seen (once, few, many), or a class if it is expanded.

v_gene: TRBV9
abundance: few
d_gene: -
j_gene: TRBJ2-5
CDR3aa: CASSLGWFLDQETQYF
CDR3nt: TGTGCCAGCAGCCTAGGGTGGTTTTTAGACCAAGAGACCCAGTACTTC

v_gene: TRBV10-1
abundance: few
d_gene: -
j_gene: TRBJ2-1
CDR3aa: CASSRTVGRGEQFF
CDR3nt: TGCGCCAGCTCCAGGACAGTCGGGCGGGGGGAGCAGTTCTTC

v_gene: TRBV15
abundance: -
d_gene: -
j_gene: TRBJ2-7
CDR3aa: CATSRETYEQYF
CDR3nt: TGTGCCACCAGCAGAGAGACCTACGAGCAGTACTTC

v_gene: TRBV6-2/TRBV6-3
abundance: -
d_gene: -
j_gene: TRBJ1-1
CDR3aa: CASSSGHTNTEAFF
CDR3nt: TGTGCCAGCAGTTCAGGACATACGAACACTGAAGCTTTCTTT

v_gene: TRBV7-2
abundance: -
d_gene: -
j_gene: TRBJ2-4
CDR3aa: CASSPGGARWFF
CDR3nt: TGTGCCAGCAGCCCCGGGGGCGCACGATGGTTCTTC

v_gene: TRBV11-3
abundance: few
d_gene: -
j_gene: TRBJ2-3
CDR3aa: CASSLVPGDTQYF
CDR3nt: TGTGCCAGCAGCTTAGTCCCGGGAGATACGCAGTATTTT

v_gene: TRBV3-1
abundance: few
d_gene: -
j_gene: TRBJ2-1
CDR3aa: CASSQEPSDYNEQFF
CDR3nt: TGTGCCAGCAGCCAAGAGCCTAGTGACTACAATGAGCAGTTCTTC

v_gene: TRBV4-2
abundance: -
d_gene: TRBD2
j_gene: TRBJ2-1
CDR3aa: CASSQDLSGGAVEQFF
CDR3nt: TGTGCCAGCAGCCAAGATCTTAGCGGGGGGGCCGTTGAGCAGTTCTTC

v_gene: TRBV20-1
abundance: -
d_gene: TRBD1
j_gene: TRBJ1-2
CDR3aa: CSATTGGRFGYTF
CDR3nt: TGCAGTGCTACGACAGGGGGCCGGTTTGGCTACACCTTC

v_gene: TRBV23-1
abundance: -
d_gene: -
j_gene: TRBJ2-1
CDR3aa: CASSQCTGPYNEQFF
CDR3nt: TGCGCCAGCAGTCAATGCACGGGGCCCTACAATGAGCAGTTCTTC

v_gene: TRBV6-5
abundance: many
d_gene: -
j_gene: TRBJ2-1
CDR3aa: CASRYVGGNEQFF
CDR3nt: TGTGCCAGCAGATATGTTGGAGGCAATGAGCAGTTCTTC

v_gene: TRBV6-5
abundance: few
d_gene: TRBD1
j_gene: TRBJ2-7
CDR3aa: CASSYVAGTGPYEQYF
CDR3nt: TGTGCCAGCAGTTACGTAGCAGGGACAGGACCCTACGAGCAGTACTTC

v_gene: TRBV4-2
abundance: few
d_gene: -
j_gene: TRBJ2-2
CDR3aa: CASSQTGMVVGELFF
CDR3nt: TGTGCCAGCAGCCAAACAGGGATGGTGGTCGGGGAGCTGTTTTTT

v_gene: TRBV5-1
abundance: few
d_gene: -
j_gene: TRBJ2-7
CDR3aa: CASSFKGGAYEQYF
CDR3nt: TGCGCCAGCAGCTTCAAGGGGGGCGCGTACGAGCAGTACTTC

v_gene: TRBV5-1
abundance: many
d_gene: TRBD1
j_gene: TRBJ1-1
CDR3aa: CASSMDVGQGSTEAFF
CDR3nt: TGCGCCAGCAGCATGGACGTGGGACAGGGCAGCACTGAAGCTTTCTTT

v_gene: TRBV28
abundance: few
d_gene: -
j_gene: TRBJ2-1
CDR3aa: CASRAQGSHEQFF
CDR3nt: TGTGCCAGCAGGGCACAGGGTTCGCATGAGCAGTTCTTC

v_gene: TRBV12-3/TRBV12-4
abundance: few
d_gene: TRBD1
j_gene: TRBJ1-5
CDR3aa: CASSWTGAYSNQPQHF
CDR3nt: TGTGCCAGCTCCTGGACAGGAGCTTATAGCAATCAGCCCCAGCATTTT

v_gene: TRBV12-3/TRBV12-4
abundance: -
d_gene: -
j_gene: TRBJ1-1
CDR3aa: CASSLNSYTEAFF
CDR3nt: TGTGCCAGCAGTTTGAACAGCTACACTGAAGCTTTCTTT

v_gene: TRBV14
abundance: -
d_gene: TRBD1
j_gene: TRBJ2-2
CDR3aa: CASSHFGQGGTGELFF
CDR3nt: TGTGCCAGCAGCCATTTTGGACAGGGGGGCACCGGGGAGCTGTTTTTT

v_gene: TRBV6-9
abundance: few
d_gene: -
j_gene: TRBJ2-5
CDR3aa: CANKTLRGGETQYF
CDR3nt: TGTGCCAACAAAACTCTCAGGGGAGGGGAGACCCAGTACTTC

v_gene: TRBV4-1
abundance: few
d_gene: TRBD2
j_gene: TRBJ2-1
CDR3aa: CASSQEASGVGEQFF
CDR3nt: TGCGCCAGCAGCCAAGAAGCCAGCGGGGTTGGCGAGCAGTTCTTC

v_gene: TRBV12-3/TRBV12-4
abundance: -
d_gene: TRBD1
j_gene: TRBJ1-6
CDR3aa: CASRPRTGGTTSPLHF
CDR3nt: TGTGCCAGCAGACCGCGGACAGGTGGAACCACTTCACCCCTCCACTTT

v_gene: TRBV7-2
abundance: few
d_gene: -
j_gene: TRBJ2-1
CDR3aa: CASYKRDYQGNEQFF
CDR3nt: TGTGCCAGCTACAAACGAGACTACCAAGGCAATGAGCAGTTCTTC

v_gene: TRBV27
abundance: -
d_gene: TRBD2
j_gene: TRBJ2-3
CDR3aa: CASSPALAGVTDTQYF
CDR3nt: TGTGCCAGCAGTCCGGCCCTAGCGGGGGTCACAGATACGCAGTATTTT

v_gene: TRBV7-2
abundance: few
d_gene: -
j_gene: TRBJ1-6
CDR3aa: CASNWRGKDSPLHF
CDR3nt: TGTGCCAGCAATTGGAGAGGGAAAGATTCACCCCTCCACTTT

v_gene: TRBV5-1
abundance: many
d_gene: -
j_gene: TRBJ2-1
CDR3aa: CASSLRQPVNEQFF
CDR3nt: TGCGCCAGCAGCTTGCGACAGCCAGTTAATGAGCAGTTCTTC

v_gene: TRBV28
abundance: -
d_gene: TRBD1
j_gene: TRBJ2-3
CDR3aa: CASRTGKDTQYF
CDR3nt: TGTGCCAGCAGGACAGGGAAAGATACGCAGTATTTT

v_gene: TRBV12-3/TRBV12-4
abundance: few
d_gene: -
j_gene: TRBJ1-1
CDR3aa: CASSLGAQAFF
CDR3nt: TGTGCCAGCAGTTTAGGGGCGCAAGCTTTCTTT

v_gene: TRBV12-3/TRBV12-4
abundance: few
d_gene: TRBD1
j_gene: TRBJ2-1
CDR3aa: CASRGSGGDDEQFF
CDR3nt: TGTGCCAGCAGGGGGTCAGGGGGCGACGATGAGCAGTTCTTC

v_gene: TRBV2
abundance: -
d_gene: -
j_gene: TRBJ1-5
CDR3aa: CASSARAVIVQPQHF
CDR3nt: TGTGCCAGCAGTGCCCGGGCGGTTATTGTTCAGCCCCAGCATTTT

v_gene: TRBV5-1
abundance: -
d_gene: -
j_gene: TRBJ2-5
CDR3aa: CASSLIPGTGETQYF
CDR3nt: TGCGCCAGCAGCTTGATTCCGGGGACCGGGGAGACCCAGTACTTC

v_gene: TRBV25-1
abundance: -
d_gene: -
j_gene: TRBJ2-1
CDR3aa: CASSESVGVSNYNEQFF
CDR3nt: TGTGCCAGCAGTGAGTCCGTTGGGGTCTCGAACTACAATGAGCAGTTCTTC

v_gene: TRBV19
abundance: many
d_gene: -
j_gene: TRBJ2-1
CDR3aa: CASSRRSTDEQFF
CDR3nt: TGTGCCAGTAGTAGGCGGTCTACGGATGAGCAGTTCTTC

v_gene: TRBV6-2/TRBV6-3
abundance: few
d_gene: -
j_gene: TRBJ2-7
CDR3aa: CASSQVYEQYF
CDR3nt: TGTGCCAGCAGCCAAGTCTACGAGCAGTACTTC

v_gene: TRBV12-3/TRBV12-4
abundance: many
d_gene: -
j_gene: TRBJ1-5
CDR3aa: CASSPATAASNQPQHF
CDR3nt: TGTGCCAGCAGCCCCGCGACTGCCGCATCTAATCAGCCCCAGCATTTT

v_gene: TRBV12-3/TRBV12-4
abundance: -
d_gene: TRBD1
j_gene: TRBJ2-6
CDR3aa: CASSLADRAGANVLTF
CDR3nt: TGTGCCAGCAGTTTGGCCGACAGGGCTGGGGCCAACGTCCTGACTTTC

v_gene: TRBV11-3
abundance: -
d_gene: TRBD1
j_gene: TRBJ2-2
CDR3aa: CASSMGQAVTGELFF
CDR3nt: TGTGCCAGCAGCATGGGACAGGCGGTCACCGGGGAGCTGTTTTTT

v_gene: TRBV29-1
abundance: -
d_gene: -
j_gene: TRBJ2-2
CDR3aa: CSALKIGGELFF
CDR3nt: TGCAGCGCCCTGAAAATTGGCGGGGAGCTGTTTTTT

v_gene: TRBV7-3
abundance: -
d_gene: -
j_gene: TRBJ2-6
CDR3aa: CSSSKGRAGANVLTF
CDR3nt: TGTTCCAGCAGCAAAGGGCGGGCTGGGGCCAACGTCCTGACTTTC

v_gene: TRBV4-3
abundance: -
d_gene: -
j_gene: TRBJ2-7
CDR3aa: CASSQVGGRGVVEQYF
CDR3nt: TGCGCCAGCAGCCAAGTAGGCGGCAGGGGAGTTGTCGAGCAGTACTTC

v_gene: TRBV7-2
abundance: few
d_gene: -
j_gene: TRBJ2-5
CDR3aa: CASSPNWGDQETQYF
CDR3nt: TGTGCCAGCAGCCCGAATTGGGGGGACCAAGAGACCCAGTACTTC

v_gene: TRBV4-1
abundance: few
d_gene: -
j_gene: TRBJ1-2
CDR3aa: CASSQERGGYHGYTF
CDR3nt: TGCGCCAGCAGCCAAGAGCGGGGAGGGTACCATGGCTACACCTTC

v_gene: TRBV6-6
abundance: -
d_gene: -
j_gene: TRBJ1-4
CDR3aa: CASHSNDGTTNEKLFF
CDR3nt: TGTGCCAGCCATTCAAACGACGGCACAACTAATGAAAAACTGTTTTTT

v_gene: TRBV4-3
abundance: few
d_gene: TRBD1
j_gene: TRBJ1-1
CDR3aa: CASSQQGAMTEAFF
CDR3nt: TGCGCCAGCAGCCAACAGGGGGCTATGACTGAAGCTTTCTTT

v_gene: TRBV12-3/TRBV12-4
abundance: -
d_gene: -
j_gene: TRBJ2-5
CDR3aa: CASTPQGRVFETQYF
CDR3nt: TGTGCCAGCACCCCACAGGGTAGGGTCTTCGAGACCCAGTACTTC

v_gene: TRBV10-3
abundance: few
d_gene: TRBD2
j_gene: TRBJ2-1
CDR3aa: CAIRGGAGGLLSYNEQFF
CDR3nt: TGTGCCATCAGGGGTGGAGCGGGGGGGCTCCTCTCCTACAATGAGCAGTTCTTC

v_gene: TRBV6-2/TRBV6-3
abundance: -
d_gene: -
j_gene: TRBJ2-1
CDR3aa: CASTPADLSYNEQFF
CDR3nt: TGTGCCAGCACCCCGGCAGACCTTTCCTACAATGAGCAGTTCTTC

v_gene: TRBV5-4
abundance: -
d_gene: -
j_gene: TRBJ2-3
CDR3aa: CASSTRGLGTDTQYF
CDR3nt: TGTGCCAGCAGCACCCGGGGACTTGGTACAGATACGCAGTATTTT

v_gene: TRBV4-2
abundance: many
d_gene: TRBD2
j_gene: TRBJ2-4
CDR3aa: CASSLAGEAKNIQYF
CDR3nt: TGTGCCAGCAGCCTAGCGGGGGAAGCCAAAAACATTCAGTACTTC

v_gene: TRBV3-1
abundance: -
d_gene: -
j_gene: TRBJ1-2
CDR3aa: CASKEEGEGYTF
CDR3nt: TGTGCCAGCAAAGAGGAGGGAGAAGGCTACACCTTC

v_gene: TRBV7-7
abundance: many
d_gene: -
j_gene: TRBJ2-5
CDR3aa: CASSPRGRETQYF
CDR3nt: TGTGCCAGCAGCCCCAGGGGTCGAGAGACCCAGTACTTC

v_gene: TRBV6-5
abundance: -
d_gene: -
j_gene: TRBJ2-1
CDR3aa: CASSGREQLAYNEQFF
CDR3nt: TGTGCCAGCAGTGGCCGTGAGCAGCTAGCCTACAATGAGCAGTTCTTC

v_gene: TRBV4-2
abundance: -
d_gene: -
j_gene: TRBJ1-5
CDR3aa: CASSQDGGNQPQHF
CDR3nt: TGTGCCAGCAGCCAAGATGGGGGCAATCAGCCCCAGCATTTT